Below, 3 T cell receptor beta chains from the same sample are listed, as sequenced in a study of shared clonotypes between healthy human individuals. The data were produced by immunoSEQ multiplex PCR, yet TCRdb's version contains in-frame clones alone and is incomplete. The table has approximately 510,000 clones, more than 65% seen once; the top ten hold about an eighth. Material for sequencing was PBMCs. These receptor sequences come from a woman between 40 and 50 years old in good health. Some clones in this sample may be carry-over from other donors' samples.

V usage is TRBV28 and J usage is TRBJ2-3; unclear D gene. The CDR3 runs to 12 residues. Per the germline V gene, CDR1 is MDHEN and CDR2 is SYDVKM. The V end was cut by 1 base, the J end by 5 bases, with 4 bases between. In nucleotides, the CDR3 is TGTGCCAGCAGTTTATTAAAAGATACGCAGTATTTT. Protein sequence: CASSLLKDTQYF.

This clone was seen only a few times. The genes are TRBV28 and TRBJ2-3; no clear D gene. This CDR3 spans 12 amino acids. Germline CDR1 reads MDHEN; CDR2 reads SYDVKM. The V and J ends lost 6 bases and 4 bases respectively, with 8 bases between them. Here the CDR3 reads CASRPRADTQYF. CDR3 DNA sequence: TGTGCCAGCAGGCCGCGAGCAGATACGCAGTATTTT.

The chain carries TRBV28 and TRBJ2-7; TRBD1 is a possible D gene (5 bases). Germline lookup yields CDR1 MDHEN and CDR2 SYDVKM. Trimming pared 7 bases from V and 2 bases from J, leaving 21 bases between. This CDR3 has 16 residues. CDR3 sequence reads: CASNSHPKGVTYEQYF. The DNA for the CDR3 is TGTGCCAGCAACTCCCACCCCAAAGGGGTTACCTACGAGCAGTACTTC.